A single sample is the source of the 25 T cell receptor beta chains below, sequenced in a study of cytomegalovirus exposure and HLA in healthy donors. PCR involved 60 Vbeta and 13 Jbeta primers. TCRdb's table, derived via immunoSEQ multiplex PCR, lists solely in-frame clones and lacks some. The table shows around 130,000 clones, with around 9% occurring only once. Sequenced: PBMCs. The receptors were sampled from a man aged 40-50 years in good health and CMV-seronegative.

This chain connects TRBV19 to TRBJ1-1; D not certain. With 7 bases removed from V and 0 bases from J, the gap between germline ends came to 9 bases. The length of the CDR3 is 13 residues. CDR1 LNHDA and CDR2 SQIVND come from the germline V gene (reference sequence). The CDR3 nucleotides are TGTGCCAGTAACGGGGATGTGAACACTGAAGCTTTCTTT. Protein sequence: CASNGDVNTEAFF.

The chain is built from TRBV10-3 and TRBJ2-3; 8 nucleotides align to TRBD2. The CDR3 loop spans 14 amino acids. CDR1 is ENHRY and CDR2 is SYGVKD in the germline V gene. Trimming at V came to 7 bases and at J to 4 bases, leaving 7 bases not matched to a gene. The CDR3 coding sequence is TGTGCCATCATGCCCGACGGGAGGGCAGATACGCAGTATTTT. Its protein product is CAIMPDGRADTQYF.

The V gene is TRBV30, the J gene TRBJ1-5, with TRBD1 as a possible D gene (5 bases). This CDR3 spans 12 amino acids. Per germline, CDR1 GTSNPN and CDR2 SVGIG (reference sequence). Trimming removed 0 bases at V and 6 bases at J, with 6 bases between. CDR3 protein: CAWSVRGQPQHF. CDR3 sequence (DNA): TGTGCCTGGAGTGTAAGGGGTCAGCCCCAGCATTTT.

This clone turned up a few times. This chain uses TRBV7-7 with TRBJ1-1, with TRBD1 matching over 8 bases. The CDR3 has 15 residues. J was trimmed by 1 base and V by 5 bases; bases with no gene match: 6. Germline values: CDR1 SSHAT, CDR2 FNYEAQ (reference sequence). The CDR3 DNA is TGTGCCAGCAGCCCCCTGGGACAGGCGAACACTGAAGCTTTCTTT. It translates to CASSPLGQANTEAFF.

The chain joins TRBV9 to TRBJ2-3; 9 nucleotides line up with TRBD2. The CDR3 has 15 residues. V was clipped by 5 bases and J by 3 bases; unmatched bases: 7. The germline V gene encodes CDR1 SGDLS and CDR2 YYNGEE. DNA of the CDR3: TGTGCCAGCAGTTTAGCGGGGGCGGGAACAGATACGCAGTATTTT. Protein sequence: CASSLAGAGTDTQYF.

The chain recombines TRBV5-4 with TRBJ2-1, with a possible D match to TRBD1 (6 bases). The V and J ends lost 3 bases and 3 bases respectively, with 10 bases between them. CDR3 length equals 14 residues. The V gene's germline CDR1 is SGHNT and CDR2 YYREEE (reference sequence). The CDR3 loop reads CASSSDSFYNEQFF. The CDR3 DNA reads as TGTGCCAGCAGCTCGGACAGTTTCTACAATGAGCAGTTCTTC. Variable domain in full (rest from reference TRBV5-4 and TRBJ2-1): ETGVTQSPTHLIKTRGQQVTLRCSSQSGHNTVSWYQQALGQGPQFIFQYYREEENGRGNFPPRFSGLQFPNYSSELNVNALELDDSALYLCASSSDSFYNEQFFGPGTRLTVL.

This clone was seen a few times. The genes are TRBV11-2 and TRBJ1-4; no reliable D call. V was cut by 5 bases and J by 2 bases, with 9 bases left in between. The CDR3 extends over 14 amino acids. From germline, CDR1 is SGHAT and CDR2 FQNNGV. The CDR3 bases are TGTGCCAGCAGCGCCACCAGGACTAATGAAAAACTGTTTTTT. Its protein is CASSATRTNEKLFF. The full variable domain, completed using reference TRBV11-2 and TRBJ1-4, is EAGVAQSPRYKIIEKRQSVAFWCNPISGHATLYWYQQILGQGPKLLIQFQNNGVVDDSQLPKDRFSAERLKGVDSTLKIQPAKLEDSAVYLCASSATRTNEKLFFGSGTQLSVL.

The chain links TRBV27 to TRBJ2-7; 8 nucleotides agree with TRBD1. V dropped 6 bases and J dropped 3; count of bases not matched to a gene: 13. The CDR3 is made up of 16 amino acids. Germline values: CDR1 MNHEY, CDR2 SMNVEV (reference sequence). As DNA, the CDR3 is TGTGCCAGCAGATCCAACCTGGGACAGGCGGGCTACGAGCAGTACTTC. It translates to CASRSNLGQAGYEQYF.

This clone appeared a few times. This chain connects TRBV28 to TRBJ2-1; 9 nucleotides match TRBD2. This CDR3 has 13 amino acids. The ends lost 8 bases at V and 5 bases at J; junction bases unmatched: 4. Germline CDR1 and CDR2: MDHEN and SYDVKM. For the CDR3, the DNA is TGTGCCAGCGCTAGCGGGGTGGACAATGAGCAGTTCTTC. Residues: CASASGVDNEQFF.

The chain couples TRBV19 to TRBJ2-7; the match to TRBD1 covers 9 bases. There are 14 residues in the CDR3. V trimming: 6 bases; J trimming: 6 bases; junction bases outside the gene matches: 9. CDR1 is LNHDA, CDR2 SQIVND, per germline (reference sequence). CDR3 loop: CASREQTGGGEQYF. The CDR3 nucleotides read TGTGCCAGTAGAGAACAGACAGGGGGGGGCGAGCAGTACTTC. The whole variable domain, filled in from reference TRBV19 and TRBJ2-7, reads DGGITQSPKYLFRKEGQNVTLSCEQNLNHDAMYWYRQDPGQGLRLIYYSQIVNDFQKGDIAEGYSVSREKKESFPLTVTSAQKNPTAFYLCASREQTGGGEQYFGPGTRLTVT.

This rearrangement joins TRBV7-9 to TRBJ2-1; D is ambiguous. In germline, CDR1 is SEHNR, CDR2 FQNEAQ (reference sequence). The CDR3 spans 12 residues. The V end was cut by 0 bases, the J end by 6 bases, with 3 bases between. CDR3 sequence: CASSLAANEQFF. The CDR3 DNA follows: TGTGCCAGCAGCTTAGCAGCCAATGAGCAGTTCTTC.

The chain has TRBV6-1 and TRBJ2-5; a weak D match, TRBD2 (6 bases). TRBJ2-7 explains the end of the DNA better; the J call may be wrong. Germline V lookup: CDR1 MNHNS, CDR2 SASEGT. The CDR3 totals 16 residues. CDR3 in amino acids: CASSDPGANAGYEQYF. The CDR3 DNA sequence: TGTGCCAGCAGTGACCCGGGAGCCAACGCGGGTTACGAGCAGTACTTC.

Turning to this clone: Because it lacks the conserved phenylalanine or tryptophan at the end, this CDR3 is likely a read error. V gene TRBV30 combines with J gene TRBJ2-3, with a possible D match to TRBD2 (7 bases). V was cut by 0 bases and J by 2 bases, with 12 bases left in between. CDR1 GTSNPN and CDR2 SVGIG come from the germline V gene (reference sequence). This CDR3 contains 15 residues. DNA for the CDR3: TGTGCCTGGAGTGTACGGGGGGCAAACACAGATACGCAGTATGTT. It encodes CAWSVRGANTDTQYV.

This clone was seen a handful of times. This rearrangement joins TRBV5-6 to TRBJ2-7; TRBD1 agrees at 9 bases. Germline values: CDR1 SGHDT, CDR2 YYEEEE. The V gene end was trimmed by 5 bases and the J gene end by 3 bases; junction bases not matched to a gene: 9. The CDR3 loop spans 15 amino acids. CDR3 coding DNA: TGTGCCAGCAGTGCCCTGGGACAGGGATACTACGAGCAGTACTTC. This codes for CASSALGQGYYEQYF.

This clone showed up just a few times. The genes are TRBV6-4 and TRBJ1-6, with a tentative D call TRBD1 (6 bases). Looked up from germline, CDR1 is MRHNA and CDR2 is SNTAGT. Trimming shortened V by 6 bases and J by 4 bases, and 13 bases separated the two germline ends. CDR3 length equals 15 residues. The CDR3 spells CASRPEGQYNSPLHF. Written as DNA, the CDR3 is TGTGCCAGCAGACCTGAAGGACAGTATAATTCACCCCTCCACTTT.

The CDR3 DNA sequence: TGTGCCAGCAGCTATCATACAGGTACCTACGAGCAGTACTTC. Amino acid sequence: CASSYHTGTYEQYF. The chain has TRBV5-4 and TRBJ2-7; D possibly corresponds to TRBD1 (5 bases). Between the trimmed V and J ends, which lost 3 bases and 2 bases, there was a span of 12 bases. The germline V gene has CDR1 SGHNT and CDR2 YYREEE (reference sequence). This CDR3 is built from 14 residues.

There are a few counts of this clone. The chain recombines TRBV5-6 with TRBJ1-1, with 9 bases identical to TRBD1. V shed 1 base, J shed 5 bases, and the junction held 12 bases outside the gene matches. CDR3 length: 17 amino acids. The germline CDR1 and CDR2 sequences are SGHDT and YYEEEE. The CDR3 nucleotides are TGTGCCAGCAGCTTGACGCCGGGACAGGGCTGGGAAACTGAAGCTTTCTTT. As protein: CASSLTPGQGWETEAFF.

The gene calls are TRBV30 and TRBJ2-7, with D maybe TRBD1 (5 bases). The CDR3 sequence is 13 residues long. V lost 2 bases and J lost 9, with 17 bases in between. CDR1 GTSNPN and CDR2 SVGIG come from the germline V gene (reference sequence). For the CDR3, the DNA is TGTGCCTGGAGTCAGACAGACGGAACCCCGCAGTACTTC. Translating it yields CAWSQTDGTPQYF.

The rearrangement uses TRBV6-5 and TRBJ1-2, with TRBD1 matching 9 bases. The CDR3 covers 13 residues. The junction had 6 bases not matched to a gene; V was cut back by 6 bases and J by 7 bases. Germline CDR1 is MNHEY and CDR2 is SVGAGI. The DNA for the CDR3 is TGTGCCAGCAGGGCCGGGACAGGGAGTGGCTACACCTTC. Encoded protein: CASRAGTGSGYTF.

The chain combines TRBV9 with TRBJ1-3, with D uncertain. This CDR3 has 12 amino acids. Per germline, CDR1 SGDLS and CDR2 YYNGEE. Trimming stripped 4 bases from V and 4 bases from J, with 6 bases between. DNA of the CDR3: TGTGCCAGCAGCCCCCCGGGAAACACCATATATTTT. Translating it yields CASSPPGNTIYF.

The CDR3 bases are TGTGCCAGCAGTTTCATTGGTAATGTACGGAATCAGCCCCAGCATTTT. This sequence encodes CASSFIGNVRNQPQHF. V usage is TRBV6-5 and J usage is TRBJ1-5; D call uncertain. The ends were cut back, 4 bases at V and 4 bases at J, with 17 bases in the middle. Germline assignment: CDR1 MNHEY and CDR2 SVGAGI. The CDR3 length is 16 residues.

This chain joins TRBV27 and TRBJ1-5; TRBD1 is a possible D gene (5 bases). Trimming removed 4 bases at V and 6 bases at J, with 7 bases between. This CDR3 contains 12 residues. CDR1 is MNHEY and CDR2 is SMNVEV in the germline V gene (reference sequence). CDR3 DNA: TGTGCCAGCAGTTCTGGGGCTCAGCCCCAGCATTTT. This codes for CASSSGAQPQHF.

J is TRBJ2-2 and V is TRBV6-5, with TRBD1 identical over 7 bases. The trim removed 4 bases at V and 1 base at J, leaving 3 bases unmatched. Germline-derived CDR1 and CDR2 are MNHEY and SVGAGI. This CDR3 comprises 15 residues. The CDR3 DNA reads TGTGCCAGCAGTTCCGGACAGGAGAACACCGGGGAGCTGTTTTTT. This translates into CASSSGQENTGELFF.

This clone came up a few times. The chain combines TRBV5-4 with TRBJ2-7, with 9 nucleotides matching TRBD2. This CDR3 spans 15 amino acids. J was trimmed by 4 bases and V by 1 base; bases with no gene match: 6. From germline, CDR1 is SGHNT and CDR2 YYREEE (reference sequence). As DNA, the CDR3 is TGTGCCAGCAGCTTGCACGGACTAGCGTTTTACGAGCAGTACTTC. Its translation is CASSLHGLAFYEQYF.

The chain has TRBV9 and TRBJ2-2, with D perhaps TRBD1 (5 bases). The CDR3 is 14 residues long. V was trimmed by 0 bases and J by 5 bases, leaving 8 bases between them. Germline V CDR1 and CDR2: SGDLS, YYNGEE. CDR3 bases: TGTGCCAGCAGCGTAGCTCCAGGGACCGGGGAGCTGTTTTTT. Residues: CASSVAPGTGELFF.